The sequence of this T cell receptor (beta chain) was determined in a study of shared clonotypes between healthy human individuals. On this clone: Its antigen is unidentified. At one boundary the junction diverges from the germline segment, which might be a read error.

Clones were read by immunoSEQ multiplex PCR, and TCRdb kept only the in-frame ones, dropping some. Among 400,000 to 600,000 clones listed, about 96% were seen once. Regarding the study as a whole: The study found about 5% of naive CD4 clonotypes shared across a few donors.

This CDR3 has 14 residues. Germline values: CDR1 SGHNT, CDR2 YENEEA. The V and J genes are TRBV11-3 and TRBJ2-7; 7 bases align to TRBD2. This TCR was recovered from a woman aged 25 to 45 in good health. Sequenced: naive CD4+ T cells sorted from blood. Subset in this sample: CD45RA+ positively selected. As DNA, the CDR3 is TGTGCCGGCAGCTTAGGCGGGGGAGCCTACGAGCAGTACTTC. Translation gives CAGSLGGGAYEQYF.